A selection of T cell receptor beta chains follows, all from one sample in a study of kidney transplant recipient with SARS-CoV-2 infection. TCRdb reprocessed the reads with MiXCR, giving one entry per CDR3 protein. Among under 300,000 distinct CDR3 sequences, 29% were seen once, and the ten largest hold nearly 7.5%. Sequences were derived from a blood sample, sampled at baseline and on approximately day 120 from a kidney transplant recipient. The receptors were sampled from a male patient aged 30 to 40 who had COVID-19 and was a kidney transplant recipient. These T cells may partly come from the graft donor. Each CDR3 is given with its conserved first and last residue. A D gene is named only where the DNA matches it firmly. Expanded clones get a size class; other rows say once, few or many, or leave the size out.

V	D	J	size	DNA	CDR3
TRBV10-3	TRBD1	TRBJ1-2	many	TGTGCCATCAGCCGGGACAGGGAGCTGGGTGGCTACACCTTC	CAISRDRELGGYTF
TRBV6-5	TRBD2	TRBJ2-5	few	TGTGCCAGCAGTCCTGAACTAGCGGGGGTCGAGACCCAGTACTTC	CASSPELAGVETQYF
TRBV10-2	.	TRBJ1-2	many	TGCGCCAGCAGTGAATTGTTCACTTCTAGAAAGACCTATGGCTACACCTTC	CASSELFTSRKTYGYTF
TRBV24-1	.	TRBJ2-3	few	TGTGCCACCAGTGCCCACCTTACGGATACGCAGTATTTT	CATSAHLTDTQYF
TRBV12-5	.	TRBJ1-2	many	TGTGCTAGTGGTCGTACAAGTTTGCAGGGAAAGACCTATGGCTACACCTTC	CASGRTSLQGKTYGYTF
TRBV29-1	TRBD1	TRBJ1-6	many	TGCAGCGTTGGGACAGGGACGGGTTCACCCCTCCACTTT	CSVGTGTGSPLHF
TRBV28	.	TRBJ2-7	many	TGTGCCAGCAGTCGCGCCCAAAGGGGCCTCTCCTACGAGCAGTACTTC	CASSRAQRGLSYEQYF
TRBV27	TRBD2	TRBJ2-1	many	TGTGCCAGCAGTTTATCAGCCAATGAGCGACAGCGGGGGGGCGATGAGCAGTTCTTC	CASSLSANERQRGGDEQFF
TRBV7-8	.	TRBJ2-3	few	TGTGCCAGCAGCCAGAAAATGGGGGGCCCAGGGGATACGCAGTATTTT	CASSQKMGGPGDTQYF
TRBV20-1	TRBD2	TRBJ2-7	many	TGCAGTGCCCCGGGTAGCGGGGGGTTTGCCTACGAGCAGTACTTC	CSAPGSGGFAYEQYF
TRBV6-5	.	TRBJ2-7	many	TGTGCCAGCAGACCAGACGGAGGACTCTCCTACGAGCAGTACTTC	CASRPDGGLSYEQYF
TRBV28	TRBD2	TRBJ2-7	many	TGTGCCAGCAGACAAACTAGCGGGAGAGGCTACGAGCAGTACTTC	CASRQTSGRGYEQYF
TRBV7-8	.	TRBJ2-3	few	TGTGCCAGCAGCCCTTTGGACTCCTCTCCCGCAGATACGCAGTATTTT	CASSPLDSSPADTQYF
TRBV7-6	TRBD2	TRBJ2-7	many	TGTGCCAGCAGCTTAGATGAGAGACTAGCGGGAAACGAGCAGTACTTC	CASSLDERLAGNEQYF
TRBV5-4	.	TRBJ1-6	many	TGTGCCAGCAGCTTGGCCCAGGGGAATTCACCCCTCCACTTT	CASSLAQGNSPLHF
TRBV20-1	.	TRBJ1-1	few	TGCAGTGCCTTTAGGACAGAGAACGCTGAAGCTTTCTTT	CSAFRTENAEAFF
TRBV20-1	.	TRBJ2-1	.	TGCAGTGCTAGGGCCGAAGGACTAACGGTGGATGGGATCTTTATAAGCTCCTACAATGAGCAGTTCTTC	CSARAEGLTVDGIFISSYNEQFF
TRBV19	TRBD1	TRBJ1-1	many	TGTGCCAGTAGTCCTCATTCCGGGACAGGGGGCGCGTCCACTGAAGCTTTCTTT	CASSPHSGTGGASTEAFF
TRBV27	.	TRBJ1-1	many	TGTGCCAGCAGTTTCCGGGGGCGGGACACTGAAGCTTTCTTT	CASSFRGRDTEAFF
TRBV7-7	.	TRBJ1-2	many	TGTGCCAGCAGCGCGGTAGGTAAGTGCCGAAAGACCTATGGCTACACCTTC	CASSAVGKCRKTYGYTF
TRBV11-2	TRBD1	TRBJ1-4	many	TGTGCCAGCAGAGCGACGGGACAGCGTGAAAAACTGTTTTTT	CASRATGQREKLFF
TRBV4-3	TRBD2	TRBJ2-7	many	TGCGCCAGCAGCCAAGATGGGCTAGCGGGATCGACCTACGAGCAGTACTTC	CASSQDGLAGSTYEQYF
TRBV27	.	TRBJ1-5	few	TGTGCCAGCAGTTTATGGGGGTCCAGCAATCAGCCCCAGCATTTT	CASSLWGSSNQPQHF
TRBV5-5	.	TRBJ2-4	.	TGTGCCAACAGCTTGGCAACCAGGGTCCTAGCCAAAAACATTCAGTACTTC	CANSLATRVLAKNIQYF
TRBV9	TRBD1	TRBJ2-7	many	TGTGCCAGCAGCGCTGGGACAGGGCTCTACGAGCAGTACTTC	CASSAGTGLYEQYF
TRBV11-1	.	TRBJ1-2	many	TGTGCCAGCAGCAAACTGATTAAGGCTGGAAAGACCTATGGCTACACCTTC	CASSKLIKAGKTYGYTF
TRBV20-1	TRBD1	TRBJ2-2	many	TGCAGTGCTAGAGATATGAGGACAGGGGGTACCGGGGAGCTGTTTTTT	CSARDMRTGGTGELFF
TRBV10-2	TRBD2	TRBJ2-3	.	TGCGCCGGCAGTGATAGCGGGCGACTATCAGATACGCAGTATTTT	CAGSDSGRLSDTQYF
TRBV7-9	.	TRBJ2-2	many	TGTGCCAGCAGTGTGTGGGACACCCTGAACACCGGGGAGCTGTTTTTT	CASSVWDTLNTGELFF
TRBV7-2	.	TRBJ2-7	many	TGTGCCAGCAGCCCGGGACCAGCGGATGAGCAGTACTTC	CASSPGPADEQYF
TRBV6-9	.	TRBJ1-2	many	TGTGCCAGCAGTGGTTACCAGCCTTACGGAAAGACCTATGGCTACACCTTC	CASSGYQPYGKTYGYTF
TRBV10-1	.	TRBJ1-2	many	TGCGCCAGCAGTGGATATCCAAGATCGCGAAAGACCTATGGCTACACCTTC	CASSGYPRSRKTYGYTF
TRBV27	.	TRBJ1-1	many	TGTGCCAGCAGCCCCTTCGATCCAAACACTGAAGCTTTCTTT	CASSPFDPNTEAFF
TRBV7-2	TRBD1	TRBJ2-3	.	TGTGCCAGCAGCTTAGTCCCCCAAGCAGGGACAGGCCTCACAGATACGCAGTATTTT	CASSLVPQAGTGLTDTQYF
TRBV4-3	.	TRBJ1-1	many	TGCGCCAGCAGCCGCAAACAGGGGAACACTGAAGCTTTCTTT	CASSRKQGNTEAFF
TRBV7-2	.	TRBJ1-2	many	TGTGCCAGCAGCAGGATGGTCAGAGACGGAAAGACCTATGGCTACACCTTC	CASSRMVRDGKTYGYTF
TRBV6-5	TRBD1	TRBJ1-3	many	TGTGCCAGCAGTTACCCGACAGGGCGGGTTACTGGAAACACCATATATTTT	CASSYPTGRVTGNTIYF
TRBV29-1	.	TRBJ1-2	once	TGCAGCGTTCAGCTTTCACTAGCACGAAAGACCTATGGCTACACCTTC	CSVQLSLARKTYGYTF
TRBV6-2/TRBV6-3	.	TRBJ1-5	.	TGTACCAGACGCCATCAGGGGAGAGGCAATCAGCCCCAGCATTTT	CTRRHQGRGNQPQHF
TRBV6-5	.	TRBJ2-5	few	TGTGCCAGCAGTTACCTGGGGACACGGCAAGAGACCCAGTACTTC	CASSYLGTRQETQYF
TRBV15	.	TRBJ2-1	many	TGTGCCACCAGCAACAGTGAAACTAGCAGGCCCACGGGTGAGCAGTTCTTC	CATSNSETSRPTGEQFF
TRBV10-3	TRBD1	TRBJ2-1	many	TGTGCCATCAGGGACGACAGGGGGCTCTCCTACAATGAGCAGTTCTTC	CAIRDDRGLSYNEQFF
TRBV3-1	.	TRBJ1-2	many	TGTGCCAGCAGGGAACGGGGGGTAGGTGGCTACACCTTC	CASRERGVGGYTF
TRBV10-1	.	TRBJ1-2	many	TGCGCCAGCAGTACGAGGGCAAGATCGCGAAAGACCTATGGCTACACCTTC	CASSTRARSRKTYGYTF
TRBV5-4	.	TRBJ1-2	many	TGTGCCAGCAGTTGCGGCGTACCAGGAAAGACCTATGGCTACACCTTC	CASSCGVPGKTYGYTF
TRBV6-5	TRBD2	TRBJ2-1	many	TGTGCCAGCCGGACTAGCGGGAATGTTTATGAGCAGTTCTTC	CASRTSGNVYEQFF
TRBV7-3	.	TRBJ2-3	.	TGTGCCAGCAGCTTAGTTTCCTCGGGGGGCACAGATACGCAGTATTTT	CASSLVSSGGTDTQYF
TRBV7-9	.	TRBJ2-1	many	TGTGCCAGCAGCCTTGGGGCTTGGGAGCAGTTCTTC	CASSLGAWEQFF
TRBV24-1	TRBD2	TRBJ2-7	many	TGTGCCACCAGTGATTTGTCCATTCAAAAACGGACTAGCGGAGCCTACGAGCAGTACTTC	CATSDLSIQKRTSGAYEQYF
TRBV8-2	.	TRBJ2-6	many	TGTGGCATAAGTGGAAGGATAACACAAAGTCGGGCCAACGTCCTGACTTTC	CGISGRITQSRANVLTF
TRBV9	.	TRBJ2-7	many	TGTGCCAGCAGCGTCGGAGATTATTCCCCGGGTTACGAGCAGTACTTC	CASSVGDYSPGYEQYF